Each of the 24 T cell receptor beta chains below was sequenced from the same sample in a study of T-cell memory formation after mild COVID-19. From the 5' RACE reads, TCRdb called clonotypes with MiXCR, one entry per CDR3 protein. The sample contains under 450,000 distinct CDR3 sequences, 20% of which appear only once. The specimen was PBMCs or a T cell subset sorted from them (not recorded which). The receptors originated from a man between 18 and 35 years old who had mild COVID-19 (a few samples of this study predate the infection). Cell type and time point are not known.

About this clonotype itself: Since no conserved phenylalanine or tryptophan closes the CDR3, a read error is the likely cause. This chain links TRBV28 with TRBJ2-3, with no clear D. This CDR3 contains 15 residues. The V gene lost 8 bases and the J gene lost 2 bases, with 17 bases spanning the gap. Germline assignment: CDR1 MDHEN and CDR2 SYDVKM. As DNA, the CDR3 is TGTGCCAGCTCGATTGGCGCCAGCTCCACAGATACGCAGTATTCT. As protein: CASSIGASSTDTQYS.

In this sample, this clonotype turned up a few times. The chain has TRBV20-1 and TRBJ1-2, with a weak D call TRBD1 (5 bases). Trimming took off 3 bases at V and 2 bases at J, with 13 bases between the two ends. This CDR3 is 14 amino acids long. CDR1 is DFQATT, CDR2 SNEGSKA, per germline (reference sequence). The CDR3, as DNA: TGCAGTGCTAGCGCAGGGAGTGCAAACTATGGCTACACCTTC. Encoded protein: CSASAGSANYGYTF.

A few counts support this clonotype. The chain joins TRBV5-1 to TRBJ1-1, with D maybe TRBD1 (6 bases). V was cut by 6 bases and J by 4 bases, with 19 bases left in between. Germline loops: CDR1 SGHRS, CDR2 YFSETQ. CDR3 length equals 15 residues. Here the CDR3 reads CASTLGAGSSTEAFF. For the CDR3, the DNA is TGCGCCAGCACTCTGGGGGCAGGGAGCAGCACTGAAGCTTTCTTT.

This clonotype was seen a handful of times. The chain employs TRBV20-1 and TRBJ1-6; D uncertain. Germline CDR1 DFQATT, CDR2 SNEGSKA (reference sequence). Deletions cut 2 bases from V and 7 bases from J, with 15 bases between. The CDR3 has 15 residues. The CDR3, as DNA: TGCAGTGCTAGACCCTGGGCGGGGATCAATTCACCCCTCCACTTT. Translated, it gives CSARPWAGINSPLHF.

This clonotype occurred a few times. V is TRBV5-1 and J is TRBJ2-5, with D possibly being TRBD1 (5 bases). Trimming shortened V by 0 bases and J by 4 bases, and 16 bases separated the two germline ends. This CDR3 is 16 amino acids long. CDR1 is SGHRS and CDR2 is YFSETQ in the germline V gene. CDR3 region: CASSLGPPGIRETQYF. The CDR3 region has the DNA TGCGCCAGCAGCTTGGGACCCCCAGGGATCCGAGAGACCCAGTACTTC.

This chain uses TRBV6-1 with TRBJ1-5; possible D gene TRBD1, 5 bases. Germline assignment: CDR1 MNHNS and CDR2 SASEGT. This CDR3 is built from 13 residues. V lost 2 bases, J lost 5 bases, and 7 bases lay in between. CDR3 nucleotide sequence: TGTGCCAGCAGTGAATTGGGGCATCAGCCCCAGCATTTT. Translated, it gives CASSELGHQPQHF.

This clonotype was counted between two and nine times. J is TRBJ2-1 and V is TRBV20-1, with 10 bases aligning to TRBD2. From germline, CDR1 is DFQATT and CDR2 SNEGSKA (reference sequence). The ends lost 0 bases at V and 4 bases at J; junction bases unmatched: 12. This CDR3 contains 18 residues. The CDR3: CSARDPSGLAELYNEQFF. The CDR3 coding sequence is TGCAGTGCTAGAGATCCCTCCGGACTAGCGGAACTTTACAATGAGCAGTTCTTC.

This rearrangement joins TRBV7-8 to TRBJ1-5; D not certain. Trimming removed 2 bases at V and 7 bases at J, with 21 bases between. The CDR3 is 17 amino acids. CDR1 and CDR2 (germline): SGHVS, FQNEAQ. CDR3: CASSLRPSTTIGQPQHF. In nucleotides, the CDR3 is TGTGCCAGCAGCTTACGCCCGAGTACTACAATCGGCCAGCCCCAGCATTTT.

The sample holds a few counts of this clonotype. The rearrangement uses TRBV7-2 and TRBJ2-3, with D possibly called TRBD1 or TRBD2 (6 bases each). Germline loops: CDR1 SGHTA, CDR2 FQGNSA. Deletions cut 5 bases from V and 0 bases from J, with 9 bases between. The CDR3 extends over 14 amino acids. The CDR3 protein is CASSQGRSTDTQYF. The CDR3 DNA follows: TGTGCCAGCAGCCAGGGGAGGAGCACAGATACGCAGTATTTT.

This chain joins TRBV2 and TRBJ2-7, with D perhaps TRBD2 (7 bases). The CDR3 covers 12 residues. Germline V gives CDR1 SNHLY, CDR2 FYNNEI. The germline V and J ends were trimmed by 8 bases and 3 bases, with 11 bases remaining between them. The CDR3 DNA reads TGTGCCAGCCACGGGGGGCACTACGAGCAGTACTTC. Protein product: CASHGGHYEQYF.

This clonotype was found many times. The V call is TRBV4-3, the J call TRBJ2-3, with TRBD2 identical over 9 bases. V was pared by 0 bases and J by 6 bases, with 4 bases of the junction left unmatched. The germline gives CDR1 LGHNA, CDR2 YSLEER. This CDR3 comprises 15 residues. DNA of the CDR3: TGCGCCAGCAGCCAAGAAGCTAGCGGGGCGGATACGCAGTATTTT. Encoded protein: CASSQEASGADTQYF.

The V gene is TRBV12-3 or TRBV12-4, the J gene TRBJ2-3; TRBD2 aligns across 8 bases. The CDR3 extends over 15 amino acids. The V and J ends lost 8 bases and 5 bases, in that order; junction bases with no gene match: 12. The CDR3, as DNA: TGTGCCAGCTGGCCTCGTCGGGGGGGCGGAGATACGCAGTATTTT. Protein product: CASWPRRGGGDTQYF.

In this sample, this clonotype turned up many times. The chain recombines TRBV24-1 with TRBJ2-2, with 9 bases that match TRBD1. After removal of 1 base from V and 6 bases from J, the junction contained 5 bases not matched to a gene. This CDR3 spans 16 amino acids. Per the germline V gene, CDR1 is KGHDR and CDR2 is SFDVKD. The CDR3 sequence is CATSDFLGQGAGELFF. The CDR3 coding sequence is TGTGCCACCAGTGATTTCCTGGGACAGGGTGCCGGGGAGCTGTTTTTT.

The V gene is TRBV3-1, the J gene TRBJ1-1; the D is unclear. The CDR3 length is 15 residues. The V and J ends lost 3 bases and 1 base respectively, with 12 bases between them. CDR1 is LGHDT and CDR2 is YNNKEL in the germline V gene (reference sequence). DNA of the CDR3: TGTGCCAGCAGCCAGGCCTGGACCCCGAACACTGAAGCTTTCTTT. Amino acids: CASSQAWTPNTEAFF.

Details on this clonotype: A clone one base away is much larger, so this may be a read error. V gene TRBV20-1 combines with J gene TRBJ1-1; the D gene is possibly TRBD1 (5 bases). CDR1 DFQATT and CDR2 SNEGSKA come from the germline V gene (reference sequence). Trimming shortened V by 4 bases and J by 4 bases, and 19 bases separated the two germline ends. The CDR3 contains 15 residues. In DNA form, the CDR3 reads TGCAGTGCTATAGTAGGTGGGGGGGTGAGCACTGAAGCTTTCTTT. Protein sequence: CSAIVGGGVSTEAFF.

This clonotype turned up a few times. The rearrangement uses TRBV5-1 and TRBJ2-2, with D possibly TRBD1 on 6 matching bases. The germline gives CDR1 SGHRS, CDR2 YFSETQ. The CDR3 totals 17 residues. Trimming removed 3 bases at V and 4 bases at J, with 19 bases between. CDR3 protein: CASSSYLTGRSTGELFF. The CDR3 DNA is TGCGCCAGCAGCTCGTACTTAACAGGGCGCAGCACCGGGGAGCTGTTTTTT.

This clonotype was counted only a few times. The V and J genes are TRBV2 and TRBJ2-7; 9 bases line up with TRBD1. The CDR3 is 13 amino acids. The junction had 6 bases not matched to a gene; V was cut back by 6 bases and J by 6 bases. Germline CDR1 is SNHLY and CDR2 is FYNNEI. CDR3 DNA: TGTGCCAGCAGAATGACAGGGGGGATCGAGCAGTACGTC. It encodes CASRMTGGIEQYV.

The rearrangement joins TRBV7-2 to TRBJ2-5, with D possibly TRBD1 on 5 matching bases. The ends were cut back, 5 bases at V and 2 bases at J, with 15 bases in the middle. Germline CDR1 SGHTA, CDR2 FQGNSA. The CDR3 spans 15 residues. The CDR3 is CASSPPGRGQETQYF. The CDR3 coding sequence is TGTGCCAGCAGCCCCCCCGGTAGGGGACAAGAGACCCAGTACTTC.

The V call is TRBV20-1, the J call TRBJ1-2, with 12 bases fitting TRBD1. Germline CDR1 is DFQATT and CDR2 is SNEGSKA (reference sequence). CDR3 length equals 13 residues. The J segment lost 7 bases and the V segment lost 8 bases, leaving 8 bases of the junction unmatched. The CDR3 sequence: CSSPGQGASGYTF. CDR3 nucleotides: TGCAGTTCTCCGGGACAGGGGGCTTCTGGCTACACCTTC.

This clonotype came up a few times. V gene TRBV7-2 combines with J gene TRBJ2-7; D is ambiguous. Germline assignment: CDR1 SGHTA and CDR2 FQGNSA. This CDR3 is 15 amino acids long. V was pared by 4 bases and J by 5 bases, with 18 bases between. Here the CDR3 DNA reads TGTGCCAGCAGCTCCCGGACCGCTTCCAGCCACGAGCAGTACTTC. The encoded protein is CASSSRTASSHEQYF.

The chain has TRBV6-5 and TRBJ2-7; either TRBD1 or TRBD2 may fit D (5 bases each). CDR3 size: 13 residues. The germline V gene encodes CDR1 MNHEY and CDR2 SVGAGI. Trimming removed 5 bases at V and 3 bases at J, with 11 bases between. The CDR3 here is CASSPSGLYEQYV. The CDR3 nucleotides read TGTGCCAGCAGTCCTTCGGGGCTCTACGAGCAGTACGTC.

Details on this clonotype: In this CDR3 the conserved last residue, phenylalanine or tryptophan, is missing, so a read error is likely. No DNA is shown, since the ends of the CDR3 on it are uncertain; the CDR3 is the one TCRdb lists. This sequence joins TRBV6-6 and TRBJ1-1. The CDR3 totals 12 residues, both ends included. The germline V gene has CDR1 MNHNY and CDR2 SVGAGI (reference sequence). CDR3 amino acids: CASGPIWRQGFT.

This clonotype was picked up many times. This sequence joins TRBV7-9 and TRBJ2-7; the D gene could be TRBD1 or TRBD2 (5 bases each). Looked up from germline, CDR1 is SEHNR and CDR2 is FQNEAQ (reference sequence). Trimming shortened V by 1 base and J by 6 bases, and 16 bases separated the two germline ends. The CDR3 consists of 15 residues. The CDR3 spells CASSLVRGPLGEQYV. The DNA for the CDR3 is TGTGCCAGCAGCTTAGTTAGGGGCCCACTAGGCGAGCAGTACGTC.

This clonotype was counted only a few times. V is TRBV9 and J is TRBJ2-1; D unclear. CDR1 SGDLS and CDR2 YYNGEE come from the germline V gene. With 0 bases removed from V and 10 bases from J, the gap between germline ends came to 11 bases. CDR3 length: 13 amino acids. CDR3 sequence reads: CASSVATGVEQFF. The CDR3 bases are TGTGCCAGCAGCGTAGCTACTGGCGTCGAGCAGTTCTTC.